The T cell receptor beta chain under discussion was sequenced for a study of early T cells in non-severe SARS-CoV-2 infection. For the study at large: Sequencing was performed on bulk RNA from unsorted whole blood, leaving chains unpaired.

Individual cDNA molecules each received unique molecular identifiers attached to them. TCRdb processed the 5' RACE reads anew with MiXCR; each CDR3 protein has one entry. The repertoire has 50,000 to 60,000 distinct CDR3 sequences, about 10% of them found once; the top ten carry roughly 4%. Deletions cut 4 bases from V and 2 bases from J, with 7 bases between. Germline CDR1 and CDR2: SGHVS and FNYEAQ. The CDR3 length is 13 residues. This clonotype was observed a few times. The source of this sequence is an adult who was a healthcare worker with PCR-confirmed SARS-CoV-2 infection or an uninfected control (not recorded which). The rearrangement joins TRBV7-6 to TRBJ2-3, with unresolved D. The sample here was whole blood, taken at baseline. DNA for the CDR3: TGTGCCAGCAGCTCCTCGTACACAGATACGCAGTATTTT. Translated: CASSSSYTDTQYF. Combining the CDR3 with reference TRBV7-6 and TRBJ2-3 gives the whole variable domain GAGVSQSPRYKVTKRGQDVALRCDPISGHVSLYWYRQALGQGPEFLTYFNYEAQQDKSGLPNDRFSAERPEGSISTLTIQRTEQRDSAMYRCASSSSYTDTQYFGPGTRLTVL.